A selection of T cell receptor beta chains follows, all from one sample in a study of shared clonotypes between healthy human individuals. The assay was immunoSEQ multiplex PCR, and TCRdb's table has in-frame clones only and misses some. The sample lists 780,000 or so clones, 55% to 80% occurring once. Sequencing was performed on memory CD4+ T cells sorted from blood. The receptors were gathered from a young woman in good health. Both conserved end residues are part of each CDR3. D genes are given only for firm matches. Not every row has a clone size; where given, it reads once, few, many or a size class.

12 TRBJ1-2 . TRBV5-4 few CASSAGTYGYTF TGTGCCAGCAGCGCGGGAACCTATGGCTACACCTTC
13 TRBJ1-5 TRBD1 TRBV18 . CASSLTGDQPQHF TGTGCCAGCTCACTAACAGGGGATCAGCCCCAGCATTTT
14 TRBJ2-3 . TRBV13 . CASYPNPSTDTQYF TGTGCCAGCTATCCTAATCCTAGCACAGATACGCAGTATTTT
15 TRBJ2-4 . TRBV10-3 . CAISRDSGAKNIQYF TGTGCCATCAGTAGGGACTCTGGAGCCAAAAACATTCAGTACTTC
13 TRBJ2-3 . TRBV2 few CASMNPGEDTQYF TGTGCCAGCATGAACCCGGGGGAAGATACGCAGTATTTT
16 TRBJ1-5 . TRBV10-3 once CAISVQAHTSNQPQHF TGTGCCATCAGTGTCCAGGCACATACAAGCAATCAGCCCCAGCATTTT
12 TRBJ2-7 . TRBV18 . CASSPNSYEQYF TGTGCCAGCTCACCAAACAGCTACGAGCAGTACTTC
15 TRBJ2-5 . TRBV19 . CASSIRLAAQETQYF TGTGCCAGTAGTATTCGGTTAGCGGCCCAAGAGACCCAGTACTTC
13 TRBJ1-5 . TRBV18 . CASSPGSDQPQHF TGTGCCAGCTCACCAGGATCAGATCAGCCCCAGCATTTT
14 TRBJ1-4 TRBD1 TRBV5-1 . CASSLTGVYEKLFF TGCGCCAGCAGCTTGACAGGGGTCTATGAAAAACTGTTTTTT
15 TRBJ1-3 TRBD1 TRBV6-5 . CASSYDRGGGNTIYF TGTGCCAGCAGTTACGACAGGGGAGGCGGAAACACCATATATTTT
20 TRBJ2-3 TRBD2 TRBV9 . CASSVATWSRLAGGADTQYF TGTGCCAGCAGCGTAGCTACGTGGAGCCGACTAGCGGGAGGGGCAGATACGCAGTATTTT
15 TRBJ2-7 TRBD2 TRBV7-9 . CASRLEASGSYEQYF TGTGCCAGCCGACTCGAGGCTAGCGGATCCTACGAGCAGTACTTC
13 TRBJ2-1 . TRBV11-3 . CASSLGHRDEQFF TGTGCCAGCAGCTTAGGGCATAGAGATGAGCAGTTCTTC
14 TRBJ1-1 . TRBV6-1 . CASSDPGGYTEAFF TGTGCCAGCAGTGATCCGGGTGGGTACACTGAAGCTTTCTTT
15 TRBJ1-1 TRBD1 TRBV6-6 . CASSLGYRGGTEAFF TGTGCCAGCAGTTTGGGTTACAGGGGCGGAACTGAAGCTTTCTTT
15 TRBJ2-7 TRBD1 TRBV28 . CASRSQGASDYEQYF TGTGCCAGCAGATCTCAGGGGGCTTCTGATTACGAGCAGTACTTC
12 TRBJ2-3 . TRBV10-3 . CAISDKGETQYF TGTGCCATCAGTGATAAAGGGGAGACGCAGTATTTT
17 TRBJ2-1 TRBD2 TRBV5-4 . CASSLKLAGITVNEQFF TGTGCCAGCAGCTTAAAACTAGCGGGCATCACTGTTAATGAGCAGTTCTTC
16 TRBJ2-1 TRBD2 TRBV10-2 . CASSESPSGIFDEQFF TGCGCCAGCAGTGAGTCGCCTAGCGGGATCTTTGATGAGCAGTTCTTC
16 TRBJ1-5 . TRBV7-4 . CASSLKSGAGNQPQHF TGTGCCAGCAGCTTAAAGTCAGGCGCCGGCAATCAGCCCCAGCATTTT
18 TRBJ2-1 TRBD2 TRBV5-6 . CASSSSGRRVFHYNEQFF TGTGCCAGCAGCTCTAGCGGGAGAAGGGTATTTCACTACAATGAGCAGTTCTTC
16 TRBJ1-1 TRBD1 TRBV4-1 . CASSQPGTAKNTEAFF TGCGCCAGCAGCCAACCGGGGACAGCAAAGAACACTGAAGCTTTCTTT
15 TRBJ2-7 TRBD2 TRBV7-2 . CASSKTSGSSYEQYF TGTGCCAGCAGCAAGACTAGCGGATCCTCCTACGAGCAGTACTTC
14 TRBJ2-3 TRBD2 TRBV7-3 . CASSRTSGTDTQYF TGTGCCAGCAGCAGGACTAGCGGCACAGATACGCAGTATTTT
15 TRBJ1-5 . TRBV28 . CASSFAGGRNQPQHF TGTGCCAGCAGTTTTGCTGGTGGGCGAAATCAGCCCCAGCATTTT
15 TRBJ2-7 . TRBV27 few CASRRQLTSFYEQYF TGTGCCAGCAGGCGACAACTTACTAGTTTCTACGAGCAGTACTTC
13 TRBJ1-6 . TRBV7-6 . CASSLALNSPLHF TGTGCCAGCAGCTTAGCGCTCAATTCACCCCTCCACTTT
16 TRBJ2-1 TRBD2 TRBV7-9 . CASSLIAGGPGNEQFF TGTGCCAGCAGCCTGATAGCGGGAGGGCCGGGTAATGAGCAGTTCTTC
18 TRBJ2-1 TRBD2 TRBV10-1 . CASSEPLTSGRPYNEQFF TGCGCCAGCAGTGAGCCCCTGACTAGCGGGAGACCTTACAATGAGCAGTTCTTC
18 TRBJ2-4 . TRBV4-1 once CASSRSLRGEVAKNIQYF TGCGCCAGCAGCCGGTCCCTGCGGGGAGAGGTTGCCAAAAACATTCAGTACTTC
16 TRBJ2-7 TRBD2 TRBV2 . CASSHPGLAGWDEQYF TGTGCCAGCAGTCATCCGGGACTAGCGGGATGGGATGAGCAGTACTTC
10 TRBJ2-1 . TRBV25-1 . CAGSDNEQFF TGTGCCGGCAGTGACAATGAGCAGTTCTTC
15 TRBJ2-3 TRBD2 TRBV6-5 . CASSVGLAGTDTQYF TGTGCCAGCAGCGTGGGACTAGCGGGCACAGATACGCAGTATTTT
14 TRBJ1-3 . TRBV2 few CASSEGTNRNTIYF TGTGCCAGCAGTGAGGGGACAAATAGAAACACCATATATTTT
13 TRBJ2-1 . TRBV7-2 few CASSLRTDNEQFF TGTGCCAGCAGCCTAAGGACAGACAATGAGCAGTTCTTC
13 TRBJ2-7 TRBD1 TRBV18 . CASSPTGDGEQYF TGTGCCAGCTCGCCGACAGGGGATGGCGAGCAGTACTTC
15 TRBJ1-4 . TRBV5-4 once CASRNFATTNEKLFF TGTGCCAGCAGGAATTTTGCGACAACTAATGAAAAACTGTTTTTT
16 TRBJ2-2 . TRBV4-1 . CASSQVRQSNTGELFF TGCGCCAGCAGCCAAGTCCGTCAGTCGAACACCGGGGAGCTGTTTTTT
15 TRBJ2-7 . TRBV4-1 many CASSQRPDGAYEQYF TGCGCCAGCAGCCAGCGACCGGACGGTGCCTACGAGCAGTACTTC
15 TRBJ2-7 . TRBV10-3 once CAISDGDGSVFEQYF TGTGCCATCAGTGATGGGGACGGTTCAGTATTCGAGCAGTACTTC
13 TRBJ1-1 . TRBV5-1 . CASRSDGNTEAFF TGCGCCAGCAGGTCGGACGGGAACACTGAAGCTTTCTTT
12 TRBJ2-1 . TRBV5-1 . CASSSSLDEQFF TGCGCCAGCAGCTCGAGTTTGGATGAGCAGTTCTTC
16 TRBJ1-2 TRBD1 TRBV28 . CASSYPRDRAYLGYTF TGTGCCAGCAGTTACCCCCGAGACAGGGCATATTTGGGCTACACCTTC
15 TRBJ1-2 . TRBV28 . CASSSIAGITYGYTF TGTGCCAGCAGTTCAATCGCAGGGATTACCTATGGCTACACCTTC
15 TRBJ1-5 TRBD1 TRBV28 few CASSSGTGRTQPQHF TGTGCCAGCAGTTCCGGGACAGGGAGGACCCAGCCCCAGCATTTT
14 TRBJ1-1 TRBD1 TRBV18 few CASSPGTGDTEAFF TGTGCCAGCTCACCCGGGACAGGGGACACTGAAGCTTTCTTT
14 TRBJ2-3 TRBD2 TRBV11-2 . CASSSASGRPTQYF TGTGCCAGCAGCTCTGCTAGCGGGAGACCTACGCAGTATTTT
18 TRBJ2-6 TRBD1 TRBV28 . CASSRTGTGRSGANVLTF TGTGCCAGCAGCCGGACCGGGACAGGGCGGTCTGGGGCCAACGTCCTGACTTTC
14 TRBJ2-7 TRBD1 TRBV5-3 . CARSSYRGSYEQYF TGTGCCAGAAGCTCCTACAGGGGATCCTACGAGCAGTACTTC
15 TRBJ1-3 TRBD1 TRBV6-5 . CASSLRDSSGNTIYF TGTGCCAGCAGTCTCCGGGACAGCTCTGGAAACACCATATATTTT
15 TRBJ1-3 TRBD1 TRBV2 . CASSEARQGTHTIYF TGTGCCAGCAGTGAAGCGAGACAGGGGACCCACACCATATATTTT
11 TRBJ2-5 . TRBV27 once CASVNGETQYF TGTGCCAGCGTCAACGGGGAGACCCAGTACTTC
14 TRBJ1-5 TRBD1 TRBV5-1 . CASSPGTENQPQHF TGCGCCAGTTCTCCCGGGACAGAAAATCAGCCCCAGCATTTT
15 TRBJ1-4 . TRBV2 . CASSSRAGLGEKLFF TGTGCCAGCAGCAGCCGCGCAGGGTTGGGAGAAAAACTGTTTTTT
16 TRBJ2-1 TRBD2 TRBV5-8 . CASSSSRLAGGREQFF TGTGCCAGCAGCTCATCCCGACTAGCGGGAGGGCGTGAGCAGTTCTTC
16 TRBJ1-5 TRBD1 TRBV11-3 few CASSLDQGGYTQPQHF TGTGCCAGCAGCTTAGATCAGGGGGGGTACACTCAGCCCCAGCATTTT
16 TRBJ1-1 . TRBV14 many CASSQDLGIMNTEAFF TGTGCCAGCAGCCAAGATCTGGGCATTATGAACACTGAAGCTTTCTTT